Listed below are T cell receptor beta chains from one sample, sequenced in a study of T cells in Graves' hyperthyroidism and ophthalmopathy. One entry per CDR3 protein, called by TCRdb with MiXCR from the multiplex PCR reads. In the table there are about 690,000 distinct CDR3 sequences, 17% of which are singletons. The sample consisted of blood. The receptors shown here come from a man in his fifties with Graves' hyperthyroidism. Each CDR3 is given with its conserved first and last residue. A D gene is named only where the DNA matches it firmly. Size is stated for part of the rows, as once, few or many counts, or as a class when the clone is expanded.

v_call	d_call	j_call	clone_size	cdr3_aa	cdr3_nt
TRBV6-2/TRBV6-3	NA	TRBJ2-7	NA	CASTGRFAEQYF	TGTGCCAGCACCGGGAGATTTGCCGAGCAGTACTTC
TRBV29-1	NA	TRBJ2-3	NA	CSVEQGYPADTQYF	TGCAGCGTTGAACAGGGATATCCGGCAGATACGCAGTATTTT
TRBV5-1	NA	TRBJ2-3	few	CASTETGVTDTQYF	TGCGCCAGCACCGAAACGGGAGTAACAGATACGCAGTATTTT
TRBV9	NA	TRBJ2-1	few	CASSVQQNNEQFF	TGTGCCAGCAGCGTTCAGCAGAACAATGAGCAGTTCTTC
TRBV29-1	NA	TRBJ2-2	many	CSVVAQGYTGELFF	TGCAGCGTTGTGGCCCAGGGGTACACCGGGGAGCTGTTTTTT
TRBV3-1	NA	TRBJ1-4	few	CASSQDRAGAEKLFF	TGTGCCAGCAGCCAAGATCGGGCAGGGGCTGAAAAACTGTTTTTT
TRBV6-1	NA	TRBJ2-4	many	CASRRQLSAKNIQYF	TGTGCCAGCAGGCGACAGTTAAGTGCCAAAAACATTCAGTACTTC
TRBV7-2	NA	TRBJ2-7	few	CASSLSLGVDEQYF	TGTGCCAGCAGCTTATCCCTGGGTGTCGACGAGCAGTACTTC
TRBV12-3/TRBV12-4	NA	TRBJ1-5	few	CASRTDNSNQPQHF	TGTGCCAGCAGGACTGACAATAGCAATCAGCCCCAGCATTTT
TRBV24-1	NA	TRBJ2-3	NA	CATSDLWSTDTQYF	TGTGCCACCAGTGATTTGTGGAGCACAGATACGCAGTATTTT
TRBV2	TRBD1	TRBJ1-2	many	CASKVGTGVYGYTF	TGTGCCAGCAAAGTTGGGACAGGGGTCTATGGCTACACCTTC
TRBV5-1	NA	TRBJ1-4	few	CASSLGSQGAEKLFF	TGCGCCAGCAGCTTGGGATCACAGGGAGCTGAAAAACTGTTTTTT
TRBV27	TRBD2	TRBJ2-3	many	CASSSPGGVSSTDTQYF	TGTGCCAGCAGTTCCCCCGGGGGGGTCTCTAGCACAGATACGCAGTATTTT
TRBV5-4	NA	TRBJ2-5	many	CASSWNGWGTQETQYF	TGTGCCAGCAGCTGGAATGGATGGGGGACGCAAGAGACCCAGTACTTC
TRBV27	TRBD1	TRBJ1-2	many	CASSGGQGRYGYTF	TGTGCCAGCAGTGGGGGACAGGGAAGGTATGGCTACACCTTC
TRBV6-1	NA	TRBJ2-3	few	CASSEVTERRSTDTQYF	TGTGCCAGCAGTGAGGTCACAGAACGGAGAAGCACAGATACGCAGTATTTT
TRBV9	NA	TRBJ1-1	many	CASSVAWEVNTEAFF	TGTGCCAGCAGCGTAGCTTGGGAGGTCAACACTGAAGCTTTCTTT